The T cell receptor (beta chain) under discussion was sequenced for a study of blood T cells in healthy people across ages. The overall study: About one barcoded TCR beta cDNA was captured per two T cells. Overall study findings and caveats: Naive CD4+ cells and diversity were both higher in long-lived donors than in aged donors.

Regarding this clonotype: Its antigen is still unknown.

This CDR3 has 14 amino acids. Germline-derived CDR1 and CDR2 are LGHNA and YSLEER. The V and J ends lost 2 bases and 4 bases, in that order; junction bases with no gene match: 3. Using a J-beta primer mix together with a sample-barcoded 5' primer, a second PCR was run for about 7 to 12 cycles. Any given sample supplied a minimum of 2.5 million CDR3-containing paired-end reads. TCRdb reprocessed the 5' RACE reads via MiXCR and lists one record per CDR3 protein. The sample lists about 680,000 distinct CDR3 sequences; about half were seen once. The clonotype originates from a woman aged 60-70 years in good health. This chain connects TRBV4-3 to TRBJ2-3; TRBD1 matches at 7 bases. The specimen sequenced was blood. The CDR3 protein is CASSQKRGPDTQYF. The CDR3 DNA sequence: TGCGCCAGCAGCCAAAAGAGGGGGCCAGATACGCAGTATTTT.